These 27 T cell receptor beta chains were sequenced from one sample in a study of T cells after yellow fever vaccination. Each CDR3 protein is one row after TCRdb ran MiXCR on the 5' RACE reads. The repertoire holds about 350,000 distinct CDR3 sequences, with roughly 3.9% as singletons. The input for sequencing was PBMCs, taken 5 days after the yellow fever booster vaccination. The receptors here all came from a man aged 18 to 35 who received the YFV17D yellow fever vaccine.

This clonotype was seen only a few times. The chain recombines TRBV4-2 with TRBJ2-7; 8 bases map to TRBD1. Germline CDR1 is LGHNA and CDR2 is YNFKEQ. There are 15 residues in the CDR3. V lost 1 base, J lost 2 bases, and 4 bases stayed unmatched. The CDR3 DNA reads TGTGCCAGCAGCCAAGGGGGACAGGAAGCCTACGAGCAGTACTTC. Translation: CASSQGGQEAYEQYF.

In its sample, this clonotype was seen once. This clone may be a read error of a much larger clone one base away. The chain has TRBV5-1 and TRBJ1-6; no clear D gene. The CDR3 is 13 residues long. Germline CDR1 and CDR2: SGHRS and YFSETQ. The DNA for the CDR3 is TGCGCCAGCAGCTTGGAGGCCAATTCACACCTCCACTTT. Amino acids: CASSLEANSHLHF.

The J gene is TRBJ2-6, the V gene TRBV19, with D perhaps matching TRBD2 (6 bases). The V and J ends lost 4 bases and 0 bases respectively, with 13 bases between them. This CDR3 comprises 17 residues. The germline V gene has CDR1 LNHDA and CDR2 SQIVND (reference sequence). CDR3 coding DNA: TGTGCCAGTAGTAGAACACGGAGGGCCTCTGGGGCCAACGTCCTGACTTTC. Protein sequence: CASSRTRRASGANVLTF.

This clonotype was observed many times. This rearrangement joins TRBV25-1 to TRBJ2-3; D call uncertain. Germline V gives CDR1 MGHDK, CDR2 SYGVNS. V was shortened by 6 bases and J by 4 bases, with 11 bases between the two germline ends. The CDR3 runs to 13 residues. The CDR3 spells CASRAEHPDTQYF. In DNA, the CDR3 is TGTGCCAGCAGAGCAGAACACCCAGATACGCAGTATTTT.

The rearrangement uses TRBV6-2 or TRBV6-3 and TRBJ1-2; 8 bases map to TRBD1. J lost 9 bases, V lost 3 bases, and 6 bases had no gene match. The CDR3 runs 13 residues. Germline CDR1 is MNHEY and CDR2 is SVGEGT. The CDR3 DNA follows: TGTGCCAGCAGTTATGGAGGGGACAGGAGCTACACCTTC. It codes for CASSYGGDRSYTF.

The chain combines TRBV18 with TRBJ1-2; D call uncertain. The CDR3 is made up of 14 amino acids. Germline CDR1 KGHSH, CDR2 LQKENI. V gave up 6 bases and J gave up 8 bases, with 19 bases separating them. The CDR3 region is CASSSREAGEGYTF. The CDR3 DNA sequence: TGTGCCAGCTCGTCGCGGGAGGCCGGGGAGGGCTACACCTTC.

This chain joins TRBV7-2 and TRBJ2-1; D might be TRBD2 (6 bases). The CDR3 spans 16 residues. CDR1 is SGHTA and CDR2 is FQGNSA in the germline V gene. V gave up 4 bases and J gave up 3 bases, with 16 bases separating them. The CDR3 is CASSSPGTPDYNEQFF. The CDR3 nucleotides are TGTGCCAGCAGCTCCCCCGGGACTCCCGACTACAATGAGCAGTTCTTC.

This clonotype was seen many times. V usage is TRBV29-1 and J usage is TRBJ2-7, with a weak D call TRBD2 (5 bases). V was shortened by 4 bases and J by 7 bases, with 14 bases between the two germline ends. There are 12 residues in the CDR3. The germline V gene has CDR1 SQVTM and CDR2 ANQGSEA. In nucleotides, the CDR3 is TGCAGCGTTGGATTTGGCCCGGGGGAGCAGTACTTC. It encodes CSVGFGPGEQYF.

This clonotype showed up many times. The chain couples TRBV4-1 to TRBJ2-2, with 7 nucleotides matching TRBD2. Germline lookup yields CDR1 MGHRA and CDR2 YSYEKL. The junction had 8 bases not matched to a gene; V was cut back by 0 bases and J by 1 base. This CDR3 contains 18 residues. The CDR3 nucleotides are TGCGCCAGCAGCCAAGATACGGCGGCTAGCGGGAACACCGGGGAGCTGTTTTTT. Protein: CASSQDTAASGNTGELFF.

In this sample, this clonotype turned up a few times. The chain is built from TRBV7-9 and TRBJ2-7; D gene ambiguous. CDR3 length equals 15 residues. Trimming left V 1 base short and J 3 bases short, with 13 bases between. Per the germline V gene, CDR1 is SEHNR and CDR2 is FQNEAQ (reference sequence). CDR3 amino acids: CASSLVLAQHYEQYF. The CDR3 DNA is TGTGCCAGCAGCTTAGTCTTAGCACAGCACTACGAGCAGTACTTC.

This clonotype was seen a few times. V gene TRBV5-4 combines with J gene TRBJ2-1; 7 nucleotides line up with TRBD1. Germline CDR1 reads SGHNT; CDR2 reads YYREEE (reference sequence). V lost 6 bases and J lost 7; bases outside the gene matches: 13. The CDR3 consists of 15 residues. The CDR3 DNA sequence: TGTGCCAGCATCGTGAACAGGGGTTACGGGAATGAGCAGTTCTTC. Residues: CASIVNRGYGNEQFF.

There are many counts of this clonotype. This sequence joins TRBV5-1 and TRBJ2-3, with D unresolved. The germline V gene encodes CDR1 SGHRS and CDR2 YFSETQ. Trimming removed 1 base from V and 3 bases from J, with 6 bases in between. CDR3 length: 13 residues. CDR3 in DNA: TGCGCCAGCAGCTTGTTTGGGACAGATACGCAGTATTTT. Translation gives CASSLFGTDTQYF. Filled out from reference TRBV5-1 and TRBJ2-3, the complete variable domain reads KAGVTQTPRYLIKTRGQQVTLSCSPISGHRSVSWYQQTPGQGLQFLFEYFSETQRNKGNFPGRFSGRQFSNSRSEMNVSTLELGDSALYLCASSLFGTDTQYFGPGTRLTVL.

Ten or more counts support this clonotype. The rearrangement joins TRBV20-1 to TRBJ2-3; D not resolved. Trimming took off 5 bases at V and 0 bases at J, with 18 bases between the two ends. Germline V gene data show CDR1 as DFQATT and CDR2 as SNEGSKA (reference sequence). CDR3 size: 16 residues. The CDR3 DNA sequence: TGCAGTGCTGCAGATCTTCGTTGGAATAGCACAGATACGCAGTATTTT. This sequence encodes CSAADLRWNSTDTQYF.

The CDR3 nucleotides read TGCAGTAGCGGGGTTAACAATGAGCAGTTCTTC. This sequence encodes CSSGVNNEQFF. The chain uses TRBV20-1 and TRBJ2-1; 7 bases align to TRBD2. The CDR3 length is 11 residues. The germline V gene encodes CDR1 DFQATT and CDR2 SNEGSKA (reference sequence). V trimming: 8 bases; J trimming: 5 bases; junction bases outside the gene matches: 3.

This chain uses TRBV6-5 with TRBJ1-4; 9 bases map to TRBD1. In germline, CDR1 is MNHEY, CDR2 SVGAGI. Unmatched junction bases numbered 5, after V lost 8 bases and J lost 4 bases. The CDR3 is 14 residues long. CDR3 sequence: CASGGTGFNEKLFF. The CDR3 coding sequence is TGTGCCAGCGGCGGGACAGGGTTTAATGAAAAACTGTTTTTT.

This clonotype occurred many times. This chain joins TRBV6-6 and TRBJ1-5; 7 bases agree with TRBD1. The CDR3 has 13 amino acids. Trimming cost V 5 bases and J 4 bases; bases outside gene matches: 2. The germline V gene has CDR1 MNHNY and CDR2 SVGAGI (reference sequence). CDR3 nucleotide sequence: TGTGCCAGCAGTACAGGGGCAAATCAGCCCCAGCATTTT. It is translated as CASSTGANQPQHF.

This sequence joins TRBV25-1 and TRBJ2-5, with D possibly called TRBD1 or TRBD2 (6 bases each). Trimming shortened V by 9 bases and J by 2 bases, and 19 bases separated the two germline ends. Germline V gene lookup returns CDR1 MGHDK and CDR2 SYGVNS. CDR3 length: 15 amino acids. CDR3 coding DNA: TGTGCCAGTGAGGAGGGGGGCTACTTTCAAGAGACCCAGTACTTC. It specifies CASEEGGYFQETQYF.

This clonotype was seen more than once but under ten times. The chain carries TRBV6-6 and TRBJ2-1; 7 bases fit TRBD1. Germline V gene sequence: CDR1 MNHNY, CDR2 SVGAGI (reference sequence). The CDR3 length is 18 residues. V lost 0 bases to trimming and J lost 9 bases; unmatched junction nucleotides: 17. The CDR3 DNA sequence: TGTGCCAGCAGTTACTCGGCCTTTCCCTTTGACAGGGTCGGTGAGCAGTTCTTC. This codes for CASSYSAFPFDRVGEQFF.

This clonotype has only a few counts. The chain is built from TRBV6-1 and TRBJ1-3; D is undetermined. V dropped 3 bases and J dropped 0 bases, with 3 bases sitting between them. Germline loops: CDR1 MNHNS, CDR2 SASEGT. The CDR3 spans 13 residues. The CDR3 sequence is CASSEDSGNTIYF. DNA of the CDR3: TGTGCCAGCAGTGAGGACTCTGGAAACACCATATATTTT.

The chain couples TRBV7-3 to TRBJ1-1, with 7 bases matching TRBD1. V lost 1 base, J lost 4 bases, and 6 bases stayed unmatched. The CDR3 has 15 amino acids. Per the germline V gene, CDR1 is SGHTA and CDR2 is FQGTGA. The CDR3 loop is CASSLRRGLGTEAFF. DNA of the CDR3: TGTGCCAGCAGCTTAAGAAGGGGGCTGGGCACTGAAGCTTTCTTT.

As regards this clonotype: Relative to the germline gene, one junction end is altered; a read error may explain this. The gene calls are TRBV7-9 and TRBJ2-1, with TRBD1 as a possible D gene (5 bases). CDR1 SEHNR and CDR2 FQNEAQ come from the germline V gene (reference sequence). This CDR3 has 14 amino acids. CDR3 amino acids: CASCPRAGMGELFF. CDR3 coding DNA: TGTGCCAGCTGCCCAAGGGCAGGGATGGGTGAGCTGTTCTTC.

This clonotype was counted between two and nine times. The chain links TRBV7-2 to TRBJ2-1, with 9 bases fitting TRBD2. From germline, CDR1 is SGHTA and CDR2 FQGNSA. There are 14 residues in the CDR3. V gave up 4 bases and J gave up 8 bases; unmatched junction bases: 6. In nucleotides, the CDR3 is TGTGCCAGCAGCTGGGGCGGGGGGGCGGATGAGCAGTTCTTC. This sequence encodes CASSWGGGADEQFF.

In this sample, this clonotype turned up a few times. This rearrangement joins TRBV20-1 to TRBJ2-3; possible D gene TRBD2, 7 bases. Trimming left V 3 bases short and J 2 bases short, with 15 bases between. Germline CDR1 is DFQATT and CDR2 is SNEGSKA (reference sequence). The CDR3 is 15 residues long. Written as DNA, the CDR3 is TGCAGTGCTAGGGCGGGGGCGCTGAACACAGATACGCAGTATTTT. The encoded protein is CSARAGALNTDTQYF.

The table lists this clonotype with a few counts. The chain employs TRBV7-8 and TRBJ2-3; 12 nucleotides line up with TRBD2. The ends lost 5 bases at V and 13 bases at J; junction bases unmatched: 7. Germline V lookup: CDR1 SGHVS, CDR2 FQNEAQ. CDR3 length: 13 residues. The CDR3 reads CASSTMSSGGEYF. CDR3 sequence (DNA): TGTGCCAGCAGCACCATGTCTAGCGGGGGGGAGTATTTT.

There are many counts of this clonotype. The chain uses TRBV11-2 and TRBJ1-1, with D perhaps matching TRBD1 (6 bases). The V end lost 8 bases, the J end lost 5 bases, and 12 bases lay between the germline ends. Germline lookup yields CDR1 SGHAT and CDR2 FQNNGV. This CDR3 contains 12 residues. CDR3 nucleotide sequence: TGTGCCAGCGGGCAGGGGTTGACTGAAGCTTTCTTT. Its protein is CASGQGLTEAFF.

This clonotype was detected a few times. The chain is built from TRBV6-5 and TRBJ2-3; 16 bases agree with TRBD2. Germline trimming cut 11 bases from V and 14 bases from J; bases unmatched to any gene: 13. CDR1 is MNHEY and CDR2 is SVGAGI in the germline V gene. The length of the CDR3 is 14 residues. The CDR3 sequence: CAAASGLAGGRTYF. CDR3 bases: TGTGCCGCCGCGTCGGGACTAGCGGGGGGGCGGACGTATTTT.

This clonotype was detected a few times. The CDR3 region is CASSTGLAGGRREQFF. DNA of the CDR3: TGCGCCAGCAGCACCGGACTAGCGGGGGGCCGGAGAGAGCAGTTCTTC. This chain uses TRBV4-3 with TRBJ2-1, with TRBD2 identical over 14 bases. The CDR3 is 16 residues long. The trim removed 5 bases at V and 10 bases at J, leaving 10 bases unmatched. Germline-derived CDR1 and CDR2 are LGHNA and YSLEER.